A selection of T cell receptor beta chains follows, all from one sample in a study of chemoradiotherapy in HPV16-positive cancers. The table came from immunoSEQ multiplex PCR; TCRdb's copy has only in-frame clones and leaves some out. This table has under 8,500 clones, 82% appearing once. The sequenced sample was tumor tissue, obtained from a patient who underwent chemoradiotherapy. These receptors were collected from a human donor with HPV-associated anogenital cancer. The CDR3 runs from the conserved cysteine through the conserved F or W. A D gene is named only where the DNA matches it firmly. Size is omitted from some rows. Given values are once, few, many or a class for expanded clones.

j_gene,v_gene,abundance,d_gene,CDR3aa,CDR3nt
TRBJ1-2,TRBV6-5,-,-,CASSYRWGEGYGYTF,TGTGCCAGCAGTTACCGTTGGGGGGAGGGATATGGCTACACCTTC
TRBJ2-1,TRBV7-7,-,-,CASSLGLYDEQFF,TGTGCCAGCAGCTTAGGTCTCTACGATGAGCAGTTCTTC
TRBJ1-1,TRBV6-1,-,-,CASSPLEAEAFF,TGTGCCAGCAGTCCACTTGAGGCCGAAGCTTTCTTT
TRBJ2-2,TRBV7-9,-,-,CASSFGPPARTNTGELFF,TGTGCCAGCAGCTTTGGGCCCCCTGCCAGGACGAACACCGGGGAGCTGTTTTTT
TRBJ1-3,TRBV16,-,-,CASSQSDTSNTIYF,TGTGCCAGCAGCCAATCGGACACCTCAAACACCATATATTTT
TRBJ2-3,TRBV7-2,-,TRBD2,CASSPGRLAGSSTDTQYF,TGTGCCAGCAGCCCCGGTAGACTAGCGGGGTCTAGCACAGATACGCAGTATTTT
TRBJ2-7,TRBV21-1,-,-,CASSSYEQYF,TGTGCCAGCAGCAGTTACGAGCAGTACTTC
TRBJ1-1,TRBV25-1,-,TRBD1,CASRGAGGNTEAFF,TGTGCCAGCAGAGGGGCAGGGGGAAACACTGAAGCTTTCTTT
TRBJ2-6,TRBV25-1,-,-,CASSVWGDSGANVLTF,TGTGCCAGCAGTGTGTGGGGGGACTCTGGGGCCAACGTCCTGACTTTC
TRBJ1-1,TRBV10-3,-,-,CAISESSTGGTEAFF,TGTGCCATCAGTGAGTCATCGACAGGAGGCACTGAAGCTTTCTTT
TRBJ1-5,TRBV5-4,-,-,CASSQQGVNQPQHF,TGTGCCAGCAGCCAACAGGGTGTCAATCAGCCCCAGCATTTT
TRBJ1-2,TRBV7-2,few,TRBD1,CASSPRTGAPVTGYDGYTF,TGTGCCAGCAGCCCTCGGACAGGGGCCCCAGTTACGGGGTACGATGGCTACACCTTC
TRBJ1-2,TRBV5-5,-,-,CASSPADLHGYTF,TGTGCCAGCAGCCCCGCAGACCTTCACGGCTACACCTTC
TRBJ1-2,TRBV7-9,-,-,CASSFRDRLPYGYTF,TGTGCCAGCAGCTTCCGAGACAGGCTCCCTTATGGCTACACCTTC
TRBJ2-1,TRBV18,-,TRBD1,CASSPNTGTGSYNEQFF,TGTGCCAGCTCACCCAATACCGGGACAGGGTCCTACAATGAGCAGTTCTTC
TRBJ1-2,TRBV18,-,TRBD1,CASSPGQGPNYGYTF,TGTGCCAGCTCGCCAGGACAGGGCCCTAACTATGGCTACACCTTC